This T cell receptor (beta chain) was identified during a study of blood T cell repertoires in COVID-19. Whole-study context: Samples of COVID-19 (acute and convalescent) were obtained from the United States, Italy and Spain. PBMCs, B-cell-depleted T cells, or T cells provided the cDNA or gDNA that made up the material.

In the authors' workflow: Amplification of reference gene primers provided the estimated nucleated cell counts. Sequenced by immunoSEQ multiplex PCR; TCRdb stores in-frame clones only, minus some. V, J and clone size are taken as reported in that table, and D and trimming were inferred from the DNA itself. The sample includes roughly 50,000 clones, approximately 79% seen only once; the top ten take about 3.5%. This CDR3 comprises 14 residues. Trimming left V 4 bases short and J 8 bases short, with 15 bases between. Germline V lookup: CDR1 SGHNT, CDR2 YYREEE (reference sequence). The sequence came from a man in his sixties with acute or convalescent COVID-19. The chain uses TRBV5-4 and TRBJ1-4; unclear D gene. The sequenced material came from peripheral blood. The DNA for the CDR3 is TGTGCCAGCAGCACCGGTGGAGGAGACGAAAAACTGTTTTTT. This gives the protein CASSTGGGDEKLFF.